These 10 T cell receptor beta chains came from one sample sequenced in a study of T cell responses to AZD1222 COVID-19 vaccine. Sequenced by immunoSEQ multiplex PCR; TCRdb stores in-frame clones only, minus some. The data contain more than 85,000 clones, 70% to 90% of them singletons. Sequenced here: peripheral blood, sampled 28 days after the second AZD1222 dose. The receptors derive from an adult who received the AZD1222 COVID-19 vaccine.

This sequence joins TRBV11-1 and TRBJ2-1; D might be TRBD2 (5 bases). This CDR3 comprises 13 residues. In germline, CDR1 is SGHAT, CDR2 FQDESV (reference sequence). Trimming removed 6 bases from V and 8 bases from J, with 14 bases in between. In nucleotides, the CDR3 is TGTGCCAGCAGTCACATATCGCGGGATGAGCAGTTCTTC. Protein: CASSHISRDEQFF.

This clone appeared a single time. The chain carries TRBV2 and TRBJ1-1; D uncertain. Germline V CDR1 and CDR2: SNHLY, FYNNEI. V was trimmed by 5 bases and J by 7 bases, leaving 8 bases between them. The CDR3 covers 11 residues. In DNA form, the CDR3 reads TGTGCCAGCAGTTCGATGGGTGAAGCTTTCTTT. Amino acid sequence: CASSSMGEAFF. Variable domain in full (rest from reference TRBV2 and TRBJ1-1): EPEVTQTPSHQVTQMGQEVILRCVPISNHLYFYWYRQILGQKVEFLVSFYNNEISEKSEIFDDQFSVERPDGSNFTLKIRSTKLEDSAMYFCASSSMGEAFFGQGTRLTVV.

The chain combines TRBV4-1 with TRBJ2-7; TRBD1 aligns across 9 bases. V lost 1 base and J lost 5; bases outside the gene matches: 9. The germline V gene has CDR1 MGHRA and CDR2 YSYEKL. This CDR3 contains 16 residues. For the CDR3, the DNA is TGCGCCAGCAGCCAAGGGGTAGGACAGGGGTATCACGAGCAGTACTTC. It is translated as CASSQGVGQGYHEQYF.

The rearrangement joins TRBV12-5 to TRBJ2-4; D not certain. The germline V gene encodes CDR1 LGHNT and CDR2 FRNRAP. CDR3 length equals 17 residues. Trimming took off 0 bases at V and 0 bases at J, with 12 bases between the two ends. CDR3 coding DNA: TGTGCTAGTGGTTTGGTAAAGGCGGCCCTAGCCAAAAACATTCAGTACTTC. Translated: CASGLVKAALAKNIQYF.

This rearrangement joins TRBV6-4 to TRBJ1-1, with 7 bases lining up with TRBD1. Trimming at V came to 8 bases and at J to 5 bases, leaving 8 bases not matched to a gene. Germline values: CDR1 MRHNA, CDR2 SNTAGT. The CDR3 has 13 residues. The CDR3 DNA sequence: TGTGCCAGCTCGGAATACAGGGGTACTGAAGCTTTCTTT. It codes for CASSEYRGTEAFF.

The genes are TRBV5-1 and TRBJ2-7, with 9 bases matching TRBD1. The junction had 7 bases not matched to a gene; V was cut back by 0 bases and J by 3 bases. Germline CDR1 and CDR2: SGHRS and YFSETQ. This CDR3 is built from 16 residues. The CDR3 is CASSLGFGTGRYEQYF. CDR3 in DNA: TGCGCCAGCAGCTTGGGATTCGGGACAGGGCGCTACGAGCAGTACTTC.

This sequence joins TRBV19 and TRBJ2-7; D may be TRBD1 (5 bases). The germline CDR1 and CDR2 sequences are LNHDA and SQIVND (reference sequence). V was shortened by 4 bases and J by 3 bases, with 10 bases between the two germline ends. The CDR3 loop spans 13 amino acids. The CDR3 here is CASSRDQGYEQYF. The CDR3 nucleotides read TGTGCCAGTAGTAGAGACCAGGGCTACGAGCAGTACTTC.

V is TRBV5-1 and J is TRBJ2-1; 8 bases line up with TRBD2. The J segment lost 13 bases and the V segment lost 2 bases, leaving 17 bases of the junction unmatched. Looked up from germline, CDR1 is SGHRS and CDR2 is YFSETQ. CDR3 length: 16 amino acids. The CDR3 region has the DNA TGCGCCAGCAGCTTCGGTTCGTCCAGCGGGAGTACTACCCAGTTCTTC. Amino acids: CASSFGSSSGSTTQFF.

The chain combines TRBV7-9 with TRBJ2-7; either TRBD1 or TRBD2 may supply D (5 bases each). Germline assignment: CDR1 SEHNR and CDR2 FQNEAQ (reference sequence). The CDR3 runs 13 residues. Trimming took off 4 bases at V and 2 bases at J, with 9 bases between the two ends. In DNA, the CDR3 is TGTGCCAGCAGCTCGGGACGGCCCTACGAGCAGTACTTC. Translating gives CASSSGRPYEQYF.

V usage is TRBV7-9 and J usage is TRBJ1-1; 7 bases map to TRBD1. The CDR3 spans 12 residues. The V gene's germline CDR1 is SEHNR and CDR2 FQNEAQ (reference sequence). J was trimmed by 6 bases and V by 5 bases; bases with no gene match: 3. The DNA for the CDR3 is TGTGCCAGCAGCCCAGGGACAGCTGAAGCTTTCTTT. Translating it yields CASSPGTAEAFF.